This TCR beta chain emerged from a study of early T cells in non-severe SARS-CoV-2 infection. Study details: Chains were unpaired, as sequencing was done on bulk RNA from unsorted whole blood.

Trimming at V came to 4 bases and at J to 11 bases, leaving 11 bases not matched to a gene. Per germline, CDR1 SGHRS and CDR2 YFSETQ. The CDR3 covers 15 residues. This clonotype was counted between two and nine times. The TCR library protocol attached unique molecular identifiers to the individual cDNA molecules. TCRdb re-called the 5' RACE reads through MiXCR, storing one row per CDR3 protein. Found here are 70,000 or so distinct CDR3 sequences, around 9.1% of them singletons; the top ten hold 7.6%. The rearrangement uses TRBV5-1 and TRBJ1-6; 8 bases match TRBD1. The sample here was whole blood, taken at baseline. The origin of this receptor is an adult who was a healthcare worker with PCR-confirmed SARS-CoV-2 infection or an uninfected control (not recorded which). The CDR3 region is CASSARTGLETPLHF. The CDR3 DNA reads as TGCGCCAGCAGCGCCCGGACAGGGTTAGAGACACCCCTCCACTTT.